The 23 T cell receptor beta chains presented below share a single source sample, sequenced in a study of blood T cell repertoires in COVID-19. The repertoire was sequenced with immunoSEQ multiplex PCR; TCRdb's copy has only in-frame clones and lacks some. Of just under 300,000 clones detected, around 84% appear once; the ten largest clones hold roughly 1.3%. Sequencing input: peripheral blood. The receptor set was obtained from a man between 70 and 80 years old with acute or convalescent COVID-19.

The J gene is TRBJ2-7, the V gene TRBV9; 10 bases match TRBD1. The CDR3 contains 15 residues. Germline CDR1 SGDLS, CDR2 YYNGEE. Losses at the gene ends were 3 bases for V and 5 bases for J; bases not matched to a gene: 8. CDR3 region: CASSETGTGVHEQYF. Written as DNA, the CDR3 is TGTGCCAGCAGCGAGACCGGGACAGGGGTCCACGAGCAGTACTTC.

This chain connects TRBV7-8 to TRBJ1-1, with 7 nucleotides matching TRBD1. J lost 3 bases, V lost 5 bases, and 12 bases had no gene match. The CDR3 is made up of 16 amino acids. Germline lookup yields CDR1 SGHVS and CDR2 FQNEAQ. The CDR3 loop reads CASSDVGGQGDTEAFF. For the CDR3, the DNA is TGTGCCAGCAGCGACGTTGGGGGGCAGGGGGACACTGAAGCTTTCTTT.

This chain uses TRBV6-5 with TRBJ2-5; D is perhaps TRBD1 (6 bases). Germline V gives CDR1 MNHEY, CDR2 SVGAGI. Between the trimmed V and J ends, which lost 5 bases and 3 bases, there was a span of 16 bases. CDR3 size: 15 residues. The CDR3 loop is CASSPTGTSKETQYF. The DNA for the CDR3 is TGTGCCAGCAGTCCCACCGGGACATCAAAAGAGACCCAGTACTTC.

The rearrangement uses TRBV4-3 and TRBJ1-1; 10 bases are a match to TRBD1. After removal of 3 bases from V and 1 base from J, the junction contained 5 bases not matched to a gene. The CDR3 length is 16 residues. From germline, CDR1 is LGHNA and CDR2 YSLEER. CDR3: CASSHGQGVWNTEAFF. For the CDR3, the DNA is TGCGCCAGCAGCCACGGACAGGGGGTATGGAACACTGAAGCTTTCTTT.

The chain uses TRBV19 and TRBJ1-1, with a possible D match to TRBD1 (5 bases). CDR3 length: 14 amino acids. V was cut by 3 bases and J by 8 bases, with 16 bases left in between. Germline V gene sequence: CDR1 LNHDA, CDR2 SQIVND (reference sequence). The chain's CDR3 is CASSIQTETEEAFF. The DNA for the CDR3 is TGTGCCAGTAGTATCCAAACCGAGACAGAAGAAGCTTTCTTT.

The rearrangement uses TRBV18 and TRBJ2-2; D ambiguous. The germline V gene encodes CDR1 KGHSH and CDR2 LQKENI. The germline V and J ends were trimmed by 3 bases and 2 bases, with 10 bases remaining between them. CDR3 length: 15 amino acids. CDR3 protein: CASSPGLDNTGELFF. The CDR3 region has the DNA TGTGCCAGCTCACCGGGCCTTGATAACACCGGGGAGCTGTTTTTT.

The V gene is TRBV3-1 (or the pseudogene TRBV3-2), the J gene TRBJ2-6, with 9 bases identical to TRBD1. V was pared by 4 bases and J by 4 bases, with 8 bases of the junction left unmatched. CDR1 is LGHDT, CDR2 YNNKEL, per germline (reference sequence). This CDR3 is built from 17 residues. The CDR3 region has the DNA TGTGCCAGCAGCCCCCGGACAGGGGTGACCGGGGCCAACGTCCTGACTTTC. Translating gives CASSPRTGVTGANVLTF.

This rearrangement joins TRBV10-3 to TRBJ1-1; 9 bases agree with TRBD1. The CDR3 extends over 15 amino acids. CDR1 is ENHRY and CDR2 is SYGVKD in the germline V gene. V shed 7 bases, J shed 4 bases, and the junction held 10 bases outside the gene matches. The CDR3 DNA sequence: TGTGCCATCATGGGGGGACAGGGCGGAATCACTGAAGCTTTCTTT. Encoded protein: CAIMGGQGGITEAFF.

This clone appeared once. The chain is built from TRBV5-4 and TRBJ2-5; 7 nucleotides agree with TRBD1. CDR1 and CDR2 (germline): SGHNT, YYREEE (reference sequence). V trimming: 4 bases; J trimming: 2 bases; junction bases outside the gene matches: 5. The CDR3 runs to 14 residues. The chain's CDR3 is CASSRGQAQETQYF. The DNA of the CDR3 is TGTGCCAGCAGCCGAGGACAGGCTCAAGAGACCCAGTACTTC.

The chain employs TRBV30 and TRBJ1-1, with TRBD1 matching over 8 bases. The CDR3 is 14 residues long. Germline V gene data show CDR1 as GTSNPN and CDR2 as SVGIG (reference sequence). Trimming removed 1 base from V and 5 bases from J; junction bases left unmatched: 6. CDR3 loop: CAWSAQGAGTEAFF. In DNA, the CDR3 is TGTGCCTGGAGTGCGCAGGGGGCTGGGACTGAAGCTTTCTTT.

The CDR3 DNA reads as TGTGCCAGCAGCCCCGGGACAGGCCTCGGGCCCCAGCATTTT. Translating gives CASSPGTGLGPQHF. The chain combines TRBV7-2 with TRBJ1-5; TRBD1 matches at 8 bases. Germline assignment: CDR1 SGHTA and CDR2 FQGNSA. Losses at the gene ends were 5 bases for V and 9 bases for J; bases not matched to a gene: 9. The CDR3 has 14 amino acids.

J is TRBJ2-3 and V is TRBV3-1 (or the pseudogene TRBV3-2); 7 bases align to TRBD2. Trimming took 0 bases from V and 4 from J; bases not matched to a gene: 10. The CDR3 totals 17 residues. Germline V lookup: CDR1 LGHDT, CDR2 YNNKEL (reference sequence). CDR3 nucleotides: TGTGCCAGCAGCCAAGATCCCACGGGAGGATCGGCAGATACGCAGTATTTT. Translation: CASSQDPTGGSADTQYF.

V gene TRBV6-5 combines with J gene TRBJ1-2; D is perhaps TRBD1 (6 bases). V lost 0 bases, J lost 4 bases, and 15 bases lay in between. The CDR3 spans 16 residues. Germline CDR1 MNHEY, CDR2 SVGAGI. The CDR3 region has the DNA TGTGCCAGCAGTTACTCCGGGGCCAGGACAGCCTATGGCTACACCTTC. Protein product: CASSYSGARTAYGYTF.

This sequence joins TRBV9 and TRBJ2-1; D perhaps matches TRBD2 (6 bases). The CDR3 is 14 amino acids. Germline-derived CDR1 and CDR2 are SGDLS and YYNGEE. V was trimmed by 3 bases and J by 7 bases, leaving 14 bases between them. CDR3 in amino acids: CASSEGTWRNEQFF. CDR3 coding DNA: TGTGCCAGCAGCGAAGGGACTTGGAGGAATGAGCAGTTCTTC.

Concerning this clone: It is unclear where the CDR3 begins or ends on the DNA, so no DNA is shown, and the CDR3 is as TCRdb lists it. The chain has TRBV2 and TRBJ1-6. The CDR3 length equals 14 residues, ends included. CDR1 SNHLY and CDR2 FYNNEI come from the germline V gene. The CDR3 reads CASSSSGSNSPLHF.

Only one count was recorded for this clone. The rearrangement uses TRBV19 and TRBJ2-1, with TRBD2 matching 11 bases. The CDR3 loop spans 16 amino acids. Germline CDR1 and CDR2: LNHDA and SQIVND (reference sequence). The J segment lost 4 bases and the V segment lost 5 bases, leaving 7 bases of the junction unmatched. The CDR3 reads CASSSESSGGYNEQFF. The CDR3 DNA is TGTGCCAGTAGTTCGGAATCTAGCGGGGGGTACAATGAGCAGTTCTTC.

The chain couples TRBV18 to TRBJ1-2, with D possibly TRBD1 on 5 matching bases. V dropped 2 bases and J dropped 1 base, with 11 bases sitting between them. Germline V gene sequence: CDR1 KGHSH, CDR2 LQKENI. CDR3 length: 15 amino acids. CDR3 nucleotide sequence: TGTGCCAGCTCACCAGGCGCAGGGATTAACTATGGCTACACCTTC. Translated, it gives CASSPGAGINYGYTF. The entire variable domain, with the rest obtained from reference TRBV18 and TRBJ1-2, is as follows: NAGVMQNPRHLVRRRGQEARLRCSPMKGHSHVYWYRQLPEEGLKFMVYLQKENIIDESGMPKERFSAEFPKEGPSILRIQQVVRGDSAAYFCASSPGAGINYGYTFGSGTRLTVV.

This sequence joins TRBV2 and TRBJ2-3, with 7 bases fitting TRBD1. The CDR3 extends over 14 amino acids. V dropped 5 bases and J dropped 0; count of bases not matched to a gene: 2. The germline gives CDR1 SNHLY, CDR2 FYNNEI. In DNA form, the CDR3 reads TGTGCCAGCAGTCCGGGACAGAGCACAGATACGCAGTATTTT. Translated, it gives CASSPGQSTDTQYF.

The genes are TRBV25-1 and TRBJ1-3; D is undetermined. Looked up from germline, CDR1 is MGHDK and CDR2 is SYGVNS. The V and J ends lost 3 bases and 0 bases respectively, with 9 bases between them. The CDR3 is made up of 15 amino acids. The CDR3, as DNA: TGTGCCAGCAGTGATTTAGGAGCCTCTGGAAACACCATATATTTT. This codes for CASSDLGASGNTIYF.

Here the CDR3 reads CASSSQGYGYTF. In nucleotides, the CDR3 is TGTGCCAGTAGTTCACAGGGTTATGGCTACACCTTC. The V gene is TRBV19, the J gene TRBJ1-2; TRBD1 might be the D (6 bases). Germline assignment: CDR1 LNHDA and CDR2 SQIVND (reference sequence). The CDR3 contains 12 residues. V gave up 5 bases and J gave up 5 bases, with 9 bases separating them.

This sequence joins TRBV9 and TRBJ1-3, with D unclear. Trimming left V 0 bases short and J 0 bases short, with 10 bases between. The V gene's germline CDR1 is SGDLS and CDR2 YYNGEE. This CDR3 region has 16 residues. The CDR3 DNA reads TGTGCCAGCAGCGTAGGCGGCGTATCCTCTGGAAACACCATATATTTT. Translation: CASSVGGVSSGNTIYF.

This clone appeared a single time. This chain joins TRBV9 and TRBJ2-2; maybe TRBD2 (6 bases). Germline V gene data show CDR1 as SGDLS and CDR2 as YYNGEE. Trimming pared 5 bases from V and 1 base from J, leaving 18 bases between. The CDR3 consists of 17 residues. CDR3 in amino acids: CASSPPPGRGNTGELFF. CDR3 nucleotides: TGTGCCAGCAGTCCACCCCCCGGGCGGGGGAACACCGGGGAGCTGTTTTTT.

This clone was counted between two and nine times. The chain links TRBV2 to TRBJ1-6; 10 nucleotides line up with TRBD1. The trim removed 4 bases at V and 6 bases at J, leaving 6 bases unmatched. Germline V CDR1 and CDR2: SNHLY, FYNNEI. The CDR3 loop spans 16 amino acids. The CDR3 reads CASSGQGANPNSPLHF. DNA for the CDR3: TGTGCCAGCAGTGGACAGGGGGCGAATCCTAATTCACCCCTCCACTTT.